These 5 T cell receptor beta chains were all obtained from the same sample, sequenced in a study of cytomegalovirus exposure and HLA in healthy donors. TCRdb's copy holds only in-frame clones and misses some; the assay was immunoSEQ multiplex PCR. The profile shows some 340,000 clones, about nine tenths of them singletons. Sequenced input: PBMCs. The receptors shown here come from a woman in her thirties in good health and CMV-seropositive.

This rearrangement joins TRBV7-2 to TRBJ1-2; 10 positions agree with TRBD1. After removal of 5 bases from V and 7 bases from J, the junction contained 4 bases not matched to a gene. Germline CDR1 is SGHTA and CDR2 is FQGNSA. The CDR3 consists of 13 residues. The CDR3 region is CASSPGQGPGYTF. The CDR3 DNA follows: TGTGCCAGCAGCCCGGGACAGGGGCCTGGCTACACCTTC.

This clone was seen only a few times. The chain has TRBV6-6 and TRBJ2-7; no clear D. CDR1 MNHNY and CDR2 SVGAGI come from the germline V gene (reference sequence). This CDR3 region has 14 residues. Trimming pared 0 bases from V and 2 bases from J, leaving 8 bases between. DNA of the CDR3: TGTGCCAGCAGTTACTCTCCGATCCCCTACGAGCAGTACTTC. It yields the protein CASSYSPIPYEQYF.

CDR3 loop: CASSLVFDRGLGNTEAFF. The CDR3 DNA follows: TGCGCCAGCAGCTTGGTATTCGACAGGGGGCTAGGGAACACTGAAGCTTTCTTT. The chain is built from TRBV5-1 and TRBJ1-1, with 10 bases matching TRBD1. Germline assignment: CDR1 SGHRS and CDR2 YFSETQ. With 0 bases clipped from V and 1 base from J, the junction kept 9 bases outside the gene matches. The CDR3 totals 18 residues.

This chain links TRBV6-1 with TRBJ1-6; no firm D call. CDR1 is MNHNS, CDR2 SASEGT, per germline. The ends were cut back, 6 bases at V and 7 bases at J, with 7 bases in the middle. The CDR3 has 12 amino acids. In DNA, the CDR3 is TGTGCCAGCAGGGGCCCAAATTCACCCCTCCACTTT. Its translation: CASRGPNSPLHF.

The chain uses TRBV9 and TRBJ2-5; TRBD1 matches 8 bases. This CDR3 has 16 amino acids. V shed 0 bases and J 5 bases; nucleotides not matched to a gene: 9. CDR1 is SGDLS and CDR2 is YYNGEE in the germline V gene. The CDR3 DNA reads TGTGCCAGCAGCGTAGGCCCAGGACAGGGAAGGGAGACCCAGTACTTC. Its translation is CASSVGPGQGRETQYF. The entire variable domain, with the rest obtained from reference TRBV9 and TRBJ2-5, is as follows: DSGVTQTPKHLITATGQRVTLRCSPRSGDLSVYWYQQSLDQGLQFLIQYYNGEERAKGNILERFSAQQFPDLHSELNLSSLELGDSALYFCASSVGPGQGRETQYFGPGTRLLVL.